Presented here are 17 T cell receptor beta chains from one specimen sequenced in a study of T cells after posttransplantation cyclophosphamide. Some clones are missing from TCRdb's copy, which holds only in-frame ones; the method was immunoSEQ multiplex PCR. Of over 20,000 clones in the sample, approximately 86% were seen once. Controls had myeloablative marrow grafts with methotrexate and calcineurin inhibitor, sampled at 1 year. The sequences come from PBMCs, collected about 400 days after allogeneic stem cell transplant with calcineurin inhibitor and methotrexate. The receptors come from a female patient between 30 and 39 years old who received an allogeneic stem cell transplant from an unrelated donor, was CMV-positive, and had acute and chronic GVHD. Some of the T cells might come from the graft donor.

The chain uses TRBV5-1 and TRBJ2-4; 10 bases are shared with TRBD1. The CDR3 is 15 amino acids. Trimming removed 4 bases from V and 7 bases from J; junction bases left unmatched: 8. The V gene's germline CDR1 is SGHRS and CDR2 YFSETQ. CDR3: CASSQEGQGHNIQYF. The CDR3 DNA reads TGCGCCAGCAGCCAGGAGGGACAGGGGCATAACATTCAGTACTTC. Looking up the rest from reference TRBV5-1 and TRBJ2-4 gives the full variable domain: KAGVTQTPRYLIKTRGQQVTLSCSPISGHRSVSWYQQTPGQGLQFLFEYFSETQRNKGNFPGRFSGRQFSNSRSEMNVSTLELGDSALYLCASSQEGQGHNIQYFGAGTRLSVL.

The rearrangement uses TRBV7-9 and TRBJ1-6; 7 bases are shared with TRBD1. The CDR3 runs to 15 residues. Germline V CDR1 and CDR2: SEHNR, FQNEAQ (reference sequence). V lost 7 bases and J lost 9; bases outside the gene matches: 12. CDR3 sequence (DNA): TGTGCCAGCACCCCGACAGGGCTATCTGGTTCACCCCTCCACTTT. It specifies CASTPTGLSGSPLHF. Full variable domain (remainder filled in from reference TRBV7-9 and TRBJ1-6): DTGVSQNPRHKITKRGQNVTFRCDPISEHNRLYWYRQTLGQGPEFLTYFQNEAQLEKSRLLSDRFSAERPKGSFSTLEIQRTEQGDSAMYLCASTPTGLSGSPLHFGNGTRLTVT.

This chain uses TRBV6-5 with TRBJ2-7; D might be TRBD2 (5 bases). Germline V CDR1 and CDR2: MNHEY, SVGAGI. This CDR3 contains 13 residues. V lost 6 bases and J lost 7, with 16 bases in between. CDR3 residues: CASSSSFRGEQYF. CDR3 nucleotides: TGTGCCAGCAGCTCCAGTTTTAGAGGGGAGCAGTACTTC.

The rearrangement joins TRBV7-3 to TRBJ2-5; TRBD1 matches at 9 bases. Looked up from germline, CDR1 is SGHTA and CDR2 is FQGTGA. The length of the CDR3 is 13 residues. J lost 5 bases, V lost 5 bases, and 3 bases had no gene match. CDR3 in DNA: TGTGCCAGCAGCCAAGGGACAGGGGAGACCCAGTACTTC. Translating gives CASSQGTGETQYF.

The chain uses TRBV29-1 and TRBJ1-2; 9 bases are shared with TRBD1. The CDR3 sequence is 15 residues long. CDR1 and CDR2 from the germline V gene are SQVTM and ANQGSEA. V lost 5 bases to trimming and J lost 4 bases; unmatched junction nucleotides: 11. The CDR3 sequence is CSVTYTGGEGYGYTF. CDR3 nucleotide sequence: TGCAGCGTTACTTATACAGGGGGCGAGGGCTATGGCTACACCTTC.

The chain couples TRBV19 to TRBJ1-5; no definite D call. This CDR3 region has 13 residues. Between the trimmed V and J ends, which lost 3 bases and 3 bases, there was a span of 6 bases. The germline CDR1 and CDR2 sequences are LNHDA and SQIVND (reference sequence). CDR3 nucleotide sequence: TGTGCCAGTAGTATGCAGTACAATCAGCCCCAGCATTTT. The encoded protein is CASSMQYNQPQHF.

This clone appeared a few times. The chain combines TRBV11-2 with TRBJ2-7; D may be TRBD2 (6 bases). The CDR3 is made up of 15 amino acids. Trimming took 2 bases from V and 3 from J, leaving 14 bases between them. Germline V gene sequence: CDR1 SGHAT, CDR2 FQNNGV. CDR3 loop: CASSLSGAGLYEQYF. CDR3 bases: TGTGCCAGCAGCTTAAGTGGTGCGGGACTCTACGAGCAGTACTTC.

V usage is TRBV7-6 and J usage is TRBJ1-5; maybe TRBD1 (6 bases). Germline V gene data show CDR1 as SGHVS and CDR2 as FNYEAQ. The ends were cut back, 5 bases at V and 5 bases at J, with 16 bases in the middle. The CDR3 has 15 amino acids. CDR3 DNA sequence: TGTGCCAGCAGCGAGATCGACAGGCGCGATCAGCCCCAGCATTTT. It yields the protein CASSEIDRRDQPQHF. Variable domain in full (rest from reference TRBV7-6 and TRBJ1-5): GAGVSQSPRYKVTKRGQDVALRCDPISGHVSLYWYRQALGQGPEFLTYFNYEAQQDKSGLPNDRFSAERPEGSISTLTIQRTEQRDSAMYRCASSEIDRRDQPQHFGDGTRLSIL.

V and J are TRBV27 and TRBJ2-1, with TRBD2 as a possible D gene (6 bases). The V end was cut by 3 bases, the J end by 5 bases, with 11 bases between. Germline assignment: CDR1 MNHEY and CDR2 SMNVEV (reference sequence). CDR3 length: 14 residues. In DNA, the CDR3 is TGTGCCAGCAGTTTGTACGGGGAGGACAATGAGCAGTTCTTC. Amino acids: CASSLYGEDNEQFF.

The genes are TRBV10-3 and TRBJ2-2; maybe TRBD1 (6 bases). The CDR3 has 14 amino acids. Germline CDR1 and CDR2: ENHRY and SYGVKD. V was clipped by 10 bases and J by 1 base, with 13 bases between them. CDR3 bases: TGTGCCACCGAGGGACAAATGAACACCGGGGAGCTGTTTTTT. Amino acids: CATEGQMNTGELFF.

This chain joins TRBV9 and TRBJ1-4; D unresolved. The CDR3 is 12 residues long. Germline lookup yields CDR1 SGDLS and CDR2 YYNGEE. Trimming took off 3 bases at V and 8 bases at J, with 8 bases between the two ends. This chain's CDR3 is CASSAHEEKLFF. CDR3 DNA sequence: TGTGCCAGCAGCGCCCATGAGGAAAAACTGTTTTTT.

The rearrangement links TRBV6-1 to TRBJ2-3; a possible D gene is TRBD1 (5 bases). V lost 4 bases and J 6 bases, leaving 14 bases between the germline ends. Germline CDR1 reads MNHNS; CDR2 reads SASEGT. This CDR3 comprises 14 residues. The CDR3 spells CASSGGHTADTQYF. CDR3 bases: TGTGCCAGCAGTGGAGGACACACCGCGGATACGCAGTATTTT.

This clone was seen a single time. V gene TRBV4-1 combines with J gene TRBJ2-4, with 11 positions matching TRBD2. Germline-derived CDR1 and CDR2 are MGHRA and YSYEKL. V lost 0 bases, J lost 0 bases, and 13 bases stayed unmatched. The CDR3 loop spans 21 amino acids. CDR3 sequence reads: CASSQDIYGLAGLLAKNIQYF. The CDR3 region has the DNA TGCGCCAGCAGCCAAGATATATACGGACTAGCGGGCCTACTAGCCAAAAACATTCAGTACTTC.

V is TRBV6-6 and J is TRBJ1-5; the D gene is possibly TRBD1 (6 bases). Germline V gene data show CDR1 as MNHNY and CDR2 as SVGAGI (reference sequence). This CDR3 is built from 14 residues. V was clipped by 6 bases and J by 8 bases, with 17 bases between them. The CDR3 nucleotides are TGTGCCAGCAGGGAACAGGGTTCCGGGGAGCCCCAGCATTTT. Its translation is CASREQGSGEPQHF.

J is TRBJ2-7 and V is TRBV7-2, with D possibly being TRBD2 (6 bases). The V end lost 9 bases, the J end lost 0 bases, and 12 bases lay between the germline ends. Germline lookup yields CDR1 SGHTA and CDR2 FQGNSA. The CDR3 sequence is 13 residues long. The CDR3 here is CASGDSNSYEQYF. The CDR3 coding sequence is TGTGCCAGTGGGGACTCCAACTCCTACGAGCAGTACTTC.

This chain joins TRBV5-4 and TRBJ1-1; 8 bases match TRBD1. The CDR3 loop spans 17 amino acids. Germline trimming cut 4 bases from V and 4 bases from J; bases unmatched to any gene: 15. Germline V lookup: CDR1 SGHNT, CDR2 YYREEE (reference sequence). The CDR3 reads CASSQRTGSGFGTEAFF. CDR3 sequence (DNA): TGTGCCAGCAGCCAACGGACAGGGTCGGGCTTTGGCACTGAAGCTTTCTTT.

In the case of this clone: Other nucleotide sequences from this sample produce the same CDR3. V usage is TRBV21-1 and J usage is TRBJ2-4; the D call TRBD2 from the table was never checked on the DNA. TRBV21-1 is labeled a pseudogene. The CDR3 is 19 residues long. The DNA for the CDR3 is TGTGCCAGCAGCGGACAGGGACTAGCGGGAGGGATAGTCAAAAACATTCAGTACTTC. It is translated as CASSGQGLAGGIVKNIQYF.